This T cell receptor beta chain was identified during a study of shared clonotypes between healthy human individuals. Study-wide results and limits: What rarefaction showed was incomplete sorted-subset sequencing despite large depth. It was observed that roughly 5.4% of naive CD4 clonotypes were shared across four donors.

All donors qualified as healthy HIV-negative adults and had experienced no recent acute infections or vaccinations. Pooled CD45RO+ cells and CCR7-negative CD45RA+ TemRA cells made up CD8 memory. The method was immunoSEQ multiplex PCR; TCRdb's version includes in-frame clones alone and lacks a portion of them. This sample has around 300,000 clones, with around 87% found just once. Remarks on this clone: Its antigen is as yet unknown.

From germline, CDR1 is SGHAT and CDR2 FQNNGV. This CDR3 region has 15 residues. J gave up 3 bases and V 5 bases, and 7 bases lay outside the gene matches. The origin of this receptor is a man between 18 and 35 years old in good health. Sequenced input: memory CD8+ T cells sorted from blood. As to subset: CD45RO+ cells pooled with CCR7-negative TemRA cells. The V and J genes are TRBV11-2 and TRBJ2-1; 7 positions agree with TRBD2. CDR3 coding DNA: TGTGCCAGCAGCGATTCACTAGCGTACTACAATGAGCAGTTCTTC. Encoded protein: CASSDSLAYYNEQFF.